The 17 T cell receptor beta chains below all came from one sample that was sequenced in a study of neurological immune-mediated disorders. TCRdb passed the 5' RACE reads through MiXCR, listing each CDR3 protein once. The sample includes 20,000 or so distinct CDR3 sequences, over 10% of them seen just once. Sequencing input: PBMCs. The receptors derive from a woman aged 40 to 50 with HTLV-1-associated myelopathy (HAM/TSP).

In its sample, this clonotype was seen many times. The gene calls are TRBV6-4 and TRBJ2-3; 7 bases line up with TRBD2. Trimming at V came to 4 bases and at J to 1 base, leaving 2 bases not matched to a gene. This CDR3 is built from 14 residues. Germline loops: CDR1 MRHNA, CDR2 SNTAGT. In DNA, the CDR3 is TGTGCCAGCAGTGTTGCGGGGGGCACAGATACGCAGTATTTT. Encoded protein: CASSVAGGTDTQYF.

This clonotype was detected many times. The chain recombines TRBV20-1 with TRBJ2-7, with 7 bases aligning to TRBD1. The CDR3 has 14 amino acids. V gave up 4 bases and J gave up 5 bases; unmatched junction bases: 11. Germline V gene sequence: CDR1 DFQATT, CDR2 SNEGSKA (reference sequence). Written as DNA, the CDR3 is TGCAGTGCTACCTCGAGACAGGGTAGAGACGAGCAGTACTTC. Translating it yields CSATSRQGRDEQYF.

This clonotype occurred many times. This chain uses TRBV7-2 with TRBJ1-3; D may be TRBD1 (5 bases). Trimming took off 3 bases at V and 0 bases at J, with 6 bases between the two ends. Germline assignment: CDR1 SGHTA and CDR2 FQGNSA. The CDR3 loop spans 14 amino acids. The CDR3 DNA reads TGTGCCAGCAGCTTGGGGACCTCTGGAAACACCATATATTTT. This gives the protein CASSLGTSGNTIYF.

In its sample, this clonotype was seen many times. The chain joins TRBV4-2 to TRBJ2-7; weak D call: TRBD2 (7 bases). Germline loops: CDR1 LGHNA, CDR2 YNFKEQ. The CDR3 is 15 residues long. V lost 0 bases, J lost 5 bases, and 14 bases lay in between. For the CDR3, the DNA is TGTGCCAGCAGCCAAGAAGAGGGGGGGCAGAACGAGCAGTACTTC. Protein: CASSQEEGGQNEQYF.

This clonotype has ten or more counts. The CDR3 nucleotides are TGCGCCAGCAGCTTGGGCCCACAGGGGAAGACCGGGGAGCTGTTTTTT. Translation gives CASSLGPQGKTGELFF. The chain joins TRBV5-1 to TRBJ2-2; 7 positions match TRBD1. Losses at the gene ends were 0 bases for V and 5 bases for J; bases not matched to a gene: 7. Germline CDR1 reads SGHRS; CDR2 reads YFSETQ. This CDR3 region has 16 residues.

This clonotype was counted at least ten times. V and J are TRBV6-5 and TRBJ1-4; TRBD1 agrees at 9 bases. Trimming removed 6 bases from V and 5 bases from J; junction bases left unmatched: 4. From germline, CDR1 is MNHEY and CDR2 SVGAGI. The CDR3 is 14 residues long. The CDR3 bases are TGTGCCAGCAGGTCCGGGACAGGGAATGAAAAACTGTTTTTT. The encoded protein is CASRSGTGNEKLFF.

This clonotype was seen repeatedly, ten times or more. The J gene is TRBJ2-5, the V gene TRBV29-1; possible D gene TRBD2, 8 bases. The CDR3 covers 13 residues. With 4 bases removed from V and 5 bases from J, the gap between germline ends came to 14 bases. Germline CDR1 and CDR2: SQVTM and ANQGSEA. CDR3 bases: TGCAGCGTTGGAGGGGGCGGGGGGGAGACCCAGTACTTC. This encodes CSVGGGGGETQYF.

The sample holds one count of this clonotype. The J gene is TRBJ1-1, the V gene TRBV27; a possible D gene is TRBD1 (5 bases). V was shortened by 9 bases and J by 4 bases, with 12 bases between the two germline ends. The CDR3 has 12 amino acids. The germline V gene has CDR1 MNHEY and CDR2 SMNVEV (reference sequence). The CDR3 region is CARRQTTTEAFF. The CDR3 nucleotides read TGTGCCAGGAGACAGACAACCACTGAAGCTTTCTTT.

In this sample, this clonotype turned up many times. The chain joins TRBV5-1 to TRBJ1-4; a weak D match, TRBD1 (6 bases). The CDR3 covers 15 residues. CDR1 is SGHRS, CDR2 YFSETQ, per germline. The V end was cut by 2 bases, the J end by 4 bases, with 12 bases between. The CDR3 sequence is CASSLSGTRNEKLFF. The CDR3, as DNA: TGCGCCAGCAGCTTATCCGGGACACGTAATGAAAAACTGTTTTTT.

The table lists this clonotype with many counts. The rearrangement links TRBV5-6 to TRBJ2-7; 9 nucleotides line up with TRBD1. The V gene's germline CDR1 is SGHDT and CDR2 YYEEEE. This CDR3 is built from 15 residues. J lost 3 bases, V lost 4 bases, and 8 bases had no gene match. The CDR3 coding sequence is TGTGCCAGCAGCCCCTCGACAGGGGGAGGCTACGAGCAGTACGTC. It is translated as CASSPSTGGGYEQYV.

This clonotype was found many times. The genes are TRBV11-3 and TRBJ2-5; either TRBD1 or TRBD2 may fit D (7 bases each). Germline V lookup: CDR1 SGHNT, CDR2 YENEEA. The CDR3 spans 16 residues. V dropped 5 bases and J dropped 5 bases, with 21 bases sitting between them. The chain's CDR3 is CASSTRQGGAGETQYF. In DNA, the CDR3 is TGTGCCAGCAGCACCCGACAGGGAGGGGCAGGGGAGACCCAGTACTTC.

This clonotype occurred many times. The genes are TRBV20-1 and TRBJ2-5, with 12 bases fitting TRBD2. Germline V lookup: CDR1 DFQATT, CDR2 SNEGSKA (reference sequence). With V trimmed by 6 bases and J by 2 bases, 7 bases remained unmatched. The CDR3 spans 15 residues. CDR3 protein: CSARLAGGRQETQYF. The CDR3, as DNA: TGCAGTGCCCGCCTAGCGGGGGGGAGACAAGAGACCCAGTACTTC.

This clonotype came up many times. The chain uses TRBV5-1 and TRBJ1-3, with a weak D call TRBD1 (5 bases). V was shortened by 1 base and J by 2 bases, with 10 bases between the two germline ends. Germline values: CDR1 SGHRS, CDR2 YFSETQ. The CDR3 is 15 residues long. The CDR3 region has the DNA TGCGCCAGCAGCTTGAGAGGGGACCCTGGAAACACCATATATTTT. Amino acid sequence: CASSLRGDPGNTIYF. Based on the CDR3 plus reference TRBV5-1 and TRBJ1-3, the full variable domain is KAGVTQTPRYLIKTRGQQVTLSCSPISGHRSVSWYQQTPGQGLQFLFEYFSETQRNKGNFPGRFSGRQFSNSRSEMNVSTLELGDSALYLCASSLRGDPGNTIYFGEGSWLTVV.

This clonotype was counted many times. The chain is built from TRBV20-1 and TRBJ1-3; D not certain. V lost 0 bases, J lost 2 bases, and 8 bases lay in between. The germline V gene encodes CDR1 DFQATT and CDR2 SNEGSKA (reference sequence). The CDR3 totals 14 residues. The CDR3 loop is CSARDPGAGNTIYF. For the CDR3, the DNA is TGCAGTGCTAGAGATCCTGGGGCTGGAAACACCATATATTTT.

As to this clonotype: One junction end does not reproduce the germline sequence, and a read error may be involved. This chain's CDR3 is CATSFGTGGTDKQYF. CDR3 in DNA: TGTGCCACCAGTTTCGGGACAGGGGGAACAGATAAGCAGTATTTT. The rearrangement uses TRBV24-1 and TRBJ2-3; 11 positions match TRBD1. The CDR3 is 15 residues long. The germline V gene encodes CDR1 KGHDR and CDR2 SFDVKD.

In this sample, this clonotype turned up many times. V is TRBV28 and J is TRBJ2-3; 7 nucleotides agree with TRBD1. Germline loops: CDR1 MDHEN, CDR2 SYDVKM. V shed 3 bases, J shed 8 bases, and the junction held 5 bases outside the gene matches. The CDR3 runs 13 residues. The CDR3 is CASSFSDRSTQYF. In nucleotides, the CDR3 is TGTGCCAGCAGTTTCTCGGACAGGAGTACGCAGTATTTT. Full variable domain (missing parts from reference TRBV28 and TRBJ2-3): DVKVTQSSRYLVKRTGEKVFLECVQDMDHENMFWYRQDPGLGLRLIYFSYDVKMKEKGDIPEGYSVSREKKERFSLILESASTNQTSMYLCASSFSDRSTQYFGPGTRLTVL.

This clonotype was observed at least ten times. This CDR3 reads CASSLDMDTSYGYTF. The CDR3 coding sequence is TGCGCCAGCAGCTTGGATATGGACACCTCATATGGCTACACCTTC. The gene calls are TRBV5-1 and TRBJ1-2; D might be TRBD1 (5 bases). Germline lookup yields CDR1 SGHRS and CDR2 YFSETQ. This CDR3 is 15 amino acids long. The ends were cut back, 0 bases at V and 5 bases at J, with 14 bases in the middle.